The clone carrying this T cell receptor beta chain was detected only once. Germline loops: CDR1 MDHEN, CDR2 SYDVKM. The CDR3 covers 15 residues. V was cut by 1 base and J by 1 base, with 10 bases left in between. Assay: immunoSEQ multiplex PCR; the TCRdb copy retains only in-frame clones and omits some. The sample has approximately 150,000 clones; roughly 88% are singletons. These data belong to a study of blood T cell repertoires in COVID-19. The sample consisted of peripheral blood. The rearrangement links TRBV28 to TRBJ1-2; D is unclear. This receptor was taken from a man aged 65 to 85 with acute or convalescent COVID-19. Here the CDR3 DNA reads TGTGCCAGCAGTTTATACGGGGTGCTTAACTATGGCTACACCTTC. Translated, it gives CASSLYGVLNYGYTF.